The next 14 T cell receptor beta chains were all read from a single sample in a study of blood T cells in healthy people across ages (dated by TCRdb to between 2015 and 2016). Library preparation used 5' RACE. The instrument was an Illumina HiSeq 2500. The second PCR ran for about 7 to 11 cycles and used a J-beta primer mix along with a sample-barcoded 5' primer. TCRdb trimmed the raw reads at Q25, called clones with MiXCR and kept productive beta chains. Rows matching on CDR3 protein sequence are summarized as one entry with the most common DNA and genes. The sample table lists more than 500,000 distinct CDR3 sequences, about 27% of them with a count of one. Jointly, the top ten make up over 3.5% of the sample. These sequences were also reported in another study, on T cells of mothers and their children.

Source material: blood. The receptor source for this set is a boy between 2 and 10 years old in good health.

V gene TRBV20-1 combines with J gene TRBJ2-5; D is perhaps TRBD1 (5 bases). Trimming pared 0 bases from V and 7 bases from J, leaving 12 bases between. The germline V gene encodes CDR1 DFQATT and CDR2 SNEGSKA (reference sequence). This CDR3 region has 13 residues. The CDR3 nucleotides read TGCAGTGCTAGAGATCAAGGGGTAGCGACCCAGTACTTC. Translated, it gives CSARDQGVATQYF.

The chain employs TRBV7-9 and TRBJ2-1, with 11 bases that match TRBD2. Germline loops: CDR1 SEHNR, CDR2 FQNEAQ (reference sequence). The CDR3 totals 15 residues. V gave up 2 bases and J gave up 10 bases; unmatched junction bases: 7. CDR3 loop: CASSLLAGGPGEQFF. As DNA, the CDR3 is TGTGCCAGCAGCTTATTAGCGGGGGGGCCCGGGGAGCAGTTCTTC.

There are a few counts of this clonotype. This chain connects TRBV29-1 to TRBJ2-4; D may be TRBD1 or TRBD2 (5 bases each). This CDR3 contains 13 residues. Germline V gene data show CDR1 as SQVTM and CDR2 as ANQGSEA. V was trimmed by 4 bases and J by 0 bases, leaving 7 bases between them. The DNA for the CDR3 is TGCAGCGTTGGAGGGGTAGCCAAAAACATTCAGTACTTC. The encoded protein is CSVGGVAKNIQYF.

The chain recombines TRBV10-3 with TRBJ2-7; 12 nucleotides agree with TRBD2. The tail of the sequence fits TRBJ2-1 better, so the J call may be wrong. CDR1 ENHRY and CDR2 SYGVKD come from the germline V gene. This CDR3 has 16 amino acids. CDR3 sequence: CAISLLTSGGNNEQFF. The CDR3 DNA reads TGTGCCATCAGCCTCTTAACTAGCGGGGGGAACAATGAGCAGTTCTTC.

V and J are TRBV7-3 and TRBJ2-3, with 8 bases identical to TRBD1. Germline-derived CDR1 and CDR2 are SGHTA and FQGTGA. The trim removed 2 bases at V and 2 bases at J, leaving 3 bases unmatched. This CDR3 region has 15 residues. CDR3 DNA sequence: TGTGCCAGCAGCTTACATCAGGGGGCCACAGATACGCAGTATTTT. Its translation is CASSLHQGATDTQYF. The full variable domain, rest sourced from reference TRBV7-3 and TRBJ2-3, is GAGVSQTPSNKVTEKGKYVELRCDPISGHTALYWYRQSLGQGPEFLIYFQGTGAADDSGLPNDRFFAVRPEGSVSTLKIQRTERGDSAVYLCASSLHQGATDTQYFGPGTRLTVL.

This chain links TRBV20-1 with TRBJ2-7, with D perhaps being TRBD1 or TRBD2 (5 bases each). The CDR3 covers 15 residues. The V gene's germline CDR1 is DFQATT and CDR2 SNEGSKA (reference sequence). The V and J ends lost 0 bases and 0 bases respectively, with 12 bases between them. Here the CDR3 DNA reads TGCAGTGCTAGAGATCTGGGGGTTAGCTCCTACGAGCAGTACTTC. Its protein is CSARDLGVSSYEQYF.

The chain links TRBV3-1 to TRBJ1-2; no clear D. Looked up from germline, CDR1 is LGHDT and CDR2 is YNNKEL (reference sequence). The CDR3 contains 15 residues. Trimming shortened V by 1 base and J by 1 base, and 10 bases separated the two germline ends. CDR3 loop: CASSQGLSFNYGYTF. CDR3 coding DNA: TGTGCCAGCAGCCAAGGACTCAGCTTTAACTATGGCTACACCTTC.

This chain links TRBV6-5 with TRBJ2-2; 14 nucleotides agree with TRBD2. The V segment lost 4 bases and the J segment 0 bases; nucleotides outside the gene matches: 7. CDR1 and CDR2 from the germline V gene are MNHEY and SVGAGI. This CDR3 contains 19 residues. CDR3 sequence (DNA): TGTGCCAGCAGTTCTAAGACTAGCGGGGGGGTAACGAACACCGGGGAGCTGTTTTTT. The encoded protein is CASSSKTSGGVTNTGELFF.

This clonotype was picked up a small number of times. The V call is TRBV12-3 or TRBV12-4, the J call TRBJ2-5; TRBD2 aligns across 11 bases. The DNA matches TRBJ2-1 better at its end, which makes the J call doubtful. This CDR3 has 15 amino acids. CDR3 sequence reads: CASRPSSGGHNEQFF. The CDR3 DNA follows: TGTGCCAGCAGACCCTCTAGCGGGGGGCACAATGAGCAGTTCTTC.

The genes are TRBV5-1 and TRBJ2-5; 15 nucleotides match TRBD2. The J call is doubtful: the DNA matches TRBJ2-1 better. CDR1 and CDR2 (germline): SGHRS, YFSETQ. The CDR3 is 18 residues long. The CDR3 reads CASSAGTSGRISYNEQFF. CDR3 in DNA: TGCGCCAGCAGCGCCGGGACTAGCGGGAGGATCTCCTACAATGAGCAGTTCTTC.

The rearrangement joins TRBV10-3 to TRBJ2-7, with 15 bases matching TRBD2. Per the germline V gene, CDR1 is ENHRY and CDR2 is SYGVKD. With 6 bases clipped from V and 3 bases from J, the junction kept 9 bases outside the gene matches. The CDR3 runs 17 residues. CDR3 sequence (DNA): TGTGCCATCAGCCCCGGGACTAGCGGGAGGCTTGGCTACGAGCAGTACTTC. It yields the protein CAISPGTSGRLGYEQYF.

The sample holds many counts of this clonotype. The chain recombines TRBV14 with TRBJ1-2, with D unclear. The V end lost 1 base, the J end lost 5 bases, and 5 bases lay between the germline ends. The CDR3 loop spans 12 amino acids. Germline CDR1 is SGHDN and CDR2 is FVKESK. CDR3 coding DNA: TGTGCCAGCAGCCAAGGACGGTATGGCTACACCTTC. Its protein product is CASSQGRYGYTF.

DNA of the CDR3: TGTGCCACCAGTGACAGGACAGGGGATGAGCAGTTCTTC. Its protein is CATSDRTGDEQFF. J is TRBJ2-1 and V is TRBV24-1; 9 bases fit TRBD1. The V gene end was trimmed by 4 bases and the J gene end by 8 bases; junction bases not matched to a gene: 2. The CDR3 is 13 residues long. Germline lookup yields CDR1 KGHDR and CDR2 SFDVKD.

Concerning this clonotype: A junction boundary mismatches the germline segment, possibly from a read error. The chain combines TRBV20-1 with TRBJ2-5, with 9 bases lining up with TRBD1. The CDR3 sequence is 12 residues long. Germline loops: CDR1 DFQATT, CDR2 SNEGSKA (reference sequence). The CDR3 region is CSARQGDRSLIF. CDR3 DNA: TGCAGTGCCAGACAGGGGGACCGTTCCTTGATCTTC.